The present T cell receptor beta chain was sequenced within a study of human T cells and chemical hapten exposure. Germline V gene lookup returns CDR1 MNHNS and CDR2 SASEGT. CDR3 length: 14 residues. Trimming removed 1 base at V and 4 bases at J, with 9 bases between. Time point defined: patch test 1, 2 weeks after DPC sensitization. Treatment of the sample: therapeutic diphenylcyclopropenone sensitization with weekly scalp DPC. Study findings and constraints: Expanded TCRs were compared with controls, and the expanded TCRs formed significantly more large CDR3 similarity clusters.

To note about this clonotype: The antigen is unknown.

TCRdb redid the calling of the RACE reads with MiXCR, one entry per CDR3 protein. The sample has 90,000 or so distinct CDR3 sequences; roughly a tenth are singletons. The rearrangement joins TRBV6-1 to TRBJ2-3, with D uncertain. The sequencing here drew on whole blood, taken in connection with sensitization to the hapten diphenylcyclopropenone (DPC). This sequence originates from a middle-aged man with alopecia areata. Some clones in this sample may be carry-over from other donors' samples. The DNA of the CDR3 is TGTGCCAGCAGTGAAGGACTTCCGCCAGATACGCAGTATTTT. Amino acid sequence: CASSEGLPPDTQYF.